This TCR beta chain stems from a study of T cell responses to AZD1222 COVID-19 vaccine. The sample holds a few counts of this clone. Its antigen is undetermined. The data were produced by immunoSEQ multiplex PCR, yet TCRdb's version contains in-frame clones alone and is incomplete. The sample has some 92,000 clones, approximately 91% seen once. Study-wide findings and caveats: CD4 TCRs covered the whole spike, strongest at regions 160-218 and 743-854. Donors were mostly white British, more females; clonal diversity possibly underestimated.

This sequence was found in an adult in good health. This material consisted of peripheral blood, taken on day 0 of AZD1222 vaccination.

In nucleotides, the CDR3 is TGTGCCAGCAGTGAAAATGGCAATGAGCAGTTCTTC. Amino acid sequence: CASSENGNEQFF. The rearrangement uses TRBV2 and TRBJ2-1; D gene uncertain. This CDR3 region has 12 residues. Germline CDR1 reads SNHLY; CDR2 reads FYNNEI. Trimming cost V 2 bases and J 6 bases, with 5 bases left between them.